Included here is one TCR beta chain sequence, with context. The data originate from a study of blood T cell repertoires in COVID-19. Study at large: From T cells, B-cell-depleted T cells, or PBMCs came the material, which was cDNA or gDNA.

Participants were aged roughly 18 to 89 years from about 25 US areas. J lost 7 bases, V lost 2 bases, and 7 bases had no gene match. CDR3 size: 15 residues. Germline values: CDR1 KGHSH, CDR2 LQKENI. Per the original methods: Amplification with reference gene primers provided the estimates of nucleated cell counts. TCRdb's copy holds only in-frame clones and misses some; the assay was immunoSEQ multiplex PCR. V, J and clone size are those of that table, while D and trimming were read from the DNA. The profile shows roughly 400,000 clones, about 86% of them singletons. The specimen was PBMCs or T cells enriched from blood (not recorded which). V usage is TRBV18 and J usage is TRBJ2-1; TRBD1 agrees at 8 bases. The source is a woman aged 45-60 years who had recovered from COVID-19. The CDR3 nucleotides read TGTGCCAGCTCACCAAGCAGGGGGCTGGGGAATGAGCAGTTCTTC. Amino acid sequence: CASSPSRGLGNEQFF.